This T cell receptor beta chain was identified during a study of beta chain features in type 1 diabetes. This clone was counted only a few times. As yet, its antigen is unknown. Other DNA sequences in the sample encode the same CDR3. Study-wide points: PCR, the amplification step, might favor shorter templates, equally in patients and controls.

The investigators reverse transcribed all of the isolated RNA, so they sequenced expressed TCRB transcripts. The protocol was immunoSEQ multiplex PCR, while the TCRdb copy is restricted to in-frame clones and leaves out a portion. The table includes 860,000 or so clones, roughly a sixth detected once. Germline loops: CDR1 SGHTA, CDR2 FQGTGA. V was clipped by 2 bases and J by 5 bases; unmatched bases: 7. The CDR3 length is 16 residues. The receptor was isolated from a woman aged 18-29 years in good health. The chain has TRBV7-3 and TRBJ2-5; 11 nucleotides line up with TRBD2. Material for sequencing was naive CD4+ T cells from blood. The chain's CDR3 is CASSLYSGRGSETQYF. In nucleotides, the CDR3 is TGTGCCAGCAGCTTATATAGCGGGAGGGGGTCGGAGACCCAGTACTTC.